The 3 T cell receptor beta chains below all came from one sample that was sequenced in a study of beta chain features in type 1 diabetes. The isolated RNA, all of it, was reverse transcribed, so expressed TCRB transcripts were what got sequenced. The assay was immunoSEQ multiplex PCR, and TCRdb's table has in-frame clones only and misses some. Of about 620,000 clones listed, 15% to 17% are singletons. Sequences were obtained from naive CD4+ T cells from blood. The receptors were gathered from a man between 18 and 29 years old in good health.

The chain is built from TRBV7-9 and TRBJ1-6; D possibly corresponds to TRBD1 (5 bases). The ends were cut back, 2 bases at V and 7 bases at J, with 12 bases in the middle. The CDR3 totals 15 residues. Germline loops: CDR1 SEHNR, CDR2 FQNEAQ (reference sequence). The CDR3 loop is CASSLFSGGNSPLHF. CDR3 DNA: TGTGCCAGCAGCTTATTCTCCGGGGGGAATTCACCCCTCCACTTT.

This clone was found a few times. This chain links TRBV19 with TRBJ2-7; D is possibly TRBD1 (6 bases). Per germline, CDR1 LNHDA and CDR2 SQIVND (reference sequence). The CDR3 covers 15 residues. The V gene lost 4 bases and the J gene lost 2 bases, with 15 bases spanning the gap. CDR3 protein: CASSSMGQTTYEQYF. DNA of the CDR3: TGTGCCAGTAGTAGTATGGGACAAACAACCTACGAGCAGTACTTC.

The chain combines TRBV19 with TRBJ2-4; 9 nucleotides align to TRBD1. Germline assignment: CDR1 LNHDA and CDR2 SQIVND (reference sequence). V lost 3 bases and J lost 4; bases outside the gene matches: 4. This CDR3 spans 15 amino acids. CDR3 sequence reads: CASSILGQGKNIQYF. As DNA, the CDR3 is TGTGCCAGTAGTATCCTGGGACAGGGAAAAAACATTCAGTACTTC.